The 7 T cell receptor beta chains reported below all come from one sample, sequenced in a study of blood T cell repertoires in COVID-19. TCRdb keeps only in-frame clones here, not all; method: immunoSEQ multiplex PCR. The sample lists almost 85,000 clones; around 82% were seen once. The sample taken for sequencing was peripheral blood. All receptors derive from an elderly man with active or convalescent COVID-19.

The CDR3 DNA reads TGTGCCAGCAGCAGAGACAGGGGGAATTTCCCCGGGGAGCTGTTTTTT. Translating it yields CASSRDRGNFPGELFF. This chain connects TRBV5-6 to TRBJ2-2; 9 bases are a match to TRBD1. Germline V gene data show CDR1 as SGHDT and CDR2 as YYEEEE. This CDR3 contains 16 residues. J gave up 6 bases and V 4 bases, and 10 bases lay outside the gene matches.

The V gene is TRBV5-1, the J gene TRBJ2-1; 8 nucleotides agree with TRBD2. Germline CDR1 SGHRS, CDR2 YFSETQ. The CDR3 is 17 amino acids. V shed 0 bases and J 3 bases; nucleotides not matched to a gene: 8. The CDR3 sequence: CASSLAVGRGIYNEQFF. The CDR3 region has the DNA TGCGCCAGCAGCTTGGCTGTCGGGAGGGGAATCTACAATGAGCAGTTCTTC. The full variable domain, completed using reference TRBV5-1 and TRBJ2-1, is KAGVTQTPRYLIKTRGQQVTLSCSPISGHRSVSWYQQTPGQGLQFLFEYFSETQRNKGNFPGRFSGRQFSNSRSEMNVSTLELGDSALYLCASSLAVGRGIYNEQFFGPGTRLTVL.

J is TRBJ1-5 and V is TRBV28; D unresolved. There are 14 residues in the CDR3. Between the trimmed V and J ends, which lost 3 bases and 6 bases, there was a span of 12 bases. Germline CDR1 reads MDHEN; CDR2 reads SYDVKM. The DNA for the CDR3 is TGTGCCAGCAGTTTGGAGATAGGACTTCAGCCCCAGCATTTT. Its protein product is CASSLEIGLQPQHF.

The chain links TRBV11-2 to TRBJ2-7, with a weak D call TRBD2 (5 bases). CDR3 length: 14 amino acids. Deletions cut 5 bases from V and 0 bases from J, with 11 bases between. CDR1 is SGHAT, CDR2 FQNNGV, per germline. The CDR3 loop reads CASSVMAGSYEQYF. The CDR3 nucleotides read TGTGCCAGCAGCGTGATGGCGGGCTCCTACGAGCAGTACTTC. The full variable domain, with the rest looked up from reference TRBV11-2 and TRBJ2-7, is EAGVAQSPRYKIIEKRQSVAFWCNPISGHATLYWYQQILGQGPKLLIQFQNNGVVDDSQLPKDRFSAERLKGVDSTLKIQPAKLEDSAVYLCASSVMAGSYEQYFGPGTRLTVT.

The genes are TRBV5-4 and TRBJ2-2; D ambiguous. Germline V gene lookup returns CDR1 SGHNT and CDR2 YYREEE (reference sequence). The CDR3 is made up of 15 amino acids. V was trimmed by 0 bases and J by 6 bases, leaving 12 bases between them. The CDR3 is CASSLDIAQAGELFF. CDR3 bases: TGTGCCAGCAGCTTGGATATTGCCCAGGCCGGGGAGCTGTTTTTT.

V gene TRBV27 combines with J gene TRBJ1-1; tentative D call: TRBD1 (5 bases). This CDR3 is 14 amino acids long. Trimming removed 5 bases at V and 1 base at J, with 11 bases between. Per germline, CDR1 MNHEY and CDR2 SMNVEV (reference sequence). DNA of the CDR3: TGTGCCAGCAGTCCAGGACAAGAGAACACTGAAGCTTTCTTT. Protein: CASSPGQENTEAFF.

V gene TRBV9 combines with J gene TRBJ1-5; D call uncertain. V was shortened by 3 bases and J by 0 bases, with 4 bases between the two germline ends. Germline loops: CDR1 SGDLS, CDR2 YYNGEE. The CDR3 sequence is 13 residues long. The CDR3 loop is CASSGSSNQPQHF. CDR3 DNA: TGTGCCAGCAGCGGGAGTAGCAATCAGCCCCAGCATTTT.